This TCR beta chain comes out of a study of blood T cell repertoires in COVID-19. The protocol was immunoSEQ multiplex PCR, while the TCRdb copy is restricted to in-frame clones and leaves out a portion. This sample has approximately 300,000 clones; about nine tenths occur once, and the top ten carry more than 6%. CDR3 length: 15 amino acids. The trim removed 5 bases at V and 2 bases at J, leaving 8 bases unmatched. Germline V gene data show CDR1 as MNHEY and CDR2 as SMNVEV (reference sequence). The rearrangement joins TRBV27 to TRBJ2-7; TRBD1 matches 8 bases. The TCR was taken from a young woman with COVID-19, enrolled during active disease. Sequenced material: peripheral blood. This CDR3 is CASSPLGQGTYEQYF. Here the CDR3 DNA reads TGTGCCAGCAGTCCGCTTGGACAGGGCACCTACGAGCAGTACTTC.